This T cell receptor beta chain appears in the sequencing data of a study of CD8 T cells in Susac syndrome. TEMRA cells were FACS-enriched, and CD8+ and CD4+ T cells were isolated negatively. The CDR3 is 13 residues long. Germline V gives CDR1 LGHDT, CDR2 YNNKEL (reference sequence). The V end was cut by 3 bases, the J end by 5 bases, with 8 bases between. After extraction with the RNeasy kit, about 0.5 to 1 ug of the RNA was reverse transcribed using random hexamers. Each CDR3 protein gets one entry after TCRdb re-called the immunoSEQ multiplex PCR reads with MiXCR. The data show roughly 200,000 distinct CDR3 sequences, roughly 94% seen once.

The TCR was taken from a human donor with Susac syndrome. The sequenced sample consisted of CD4+ T cells from PBMCs. The chain couples TRBV3-1 to TRBJ2-4; no clear D gene. The CDR3 protein is CASSHMGENIQYF. The CDR3, as DNA: TGTGCCAGCAGCCATATGGGTGAAAACATTCAGTACTTC.